This TCR beta chain was observed in a study of T cell repertoires in cytomegalovirus infection. As for the study in general: CMV epitopes used comprised recently identified HLA-C-restricted ones and well-studied HLA-B-restricted ones.

Germline V gene lookup returns CDR1 SGHVS and CDR2 FQNEAQ. The V end lost 3 bases, the J end lost 5 bases, and 20 bases lay between the germline ends. The CDR3 runs 16 residues. MiXCR, applied by TCRdb to the reads, yields one record per CDR3 protein. The sample yields 700,000 to 950,000 distinct CDR3 sequences, roughly 33% seen once. This clonotype was detected ten times or more. Its antigen is still unknown. This specimen was cultured CD8+ T cells from PBMCs, taken from culture after CMV antigen stimulation. This clonotype was obtained from a human donor in good health (CMV status not recorded). Some clones in this sample may be carry-over from other donors' samples. J is TRBJ2-7 and V is TRBV7-8; perhaps D is TRBD1 or TRBD2 (6 bases each). The CDR3 spells CASSFLGGRSLDEQYF. In DNA, the CDR3 is TGTGCCAGCAGCTTCCTAGGGGGGCGGTCCCTGGACGAGCAGTACTTC.